The present entry profiles one T cell receptor beta chain with its context. The antigen is undetermined. This sample is drawn from a study of OX40 agonist ivuxolimab in advanced cancers. Per the germline V gene, CDR1 is GTSNPN and CDR2 is SVGIG (reference sequence). V lost 4 bases and J lost 4; bases outside the gene matches: 15. This CDR3 is 16 amino acids long. Repertoires were generated with immunoSEQ multiplex PCR, while TCRdb's copy carries only in-frame clones and drops some. The table lists around 88,000 clones, under 95% of them singletons, with roughly 0.5% in the top ten. Findings of the study overall: On average, CD8+ T cells had more expanded clones than CD4+. In the expanded peripheral T cells, antigen specificity was never determined.

Source: CD4+ or CD8+ T cells sorted from blood, taken in a trial of the OX40 agonist ivuxolimab. The J gene is TRBJ1-1, the V gene TRBV30; 7 bases match TRBD1. This clonotype was sampled from an adult with an advanced solid tumor such as melanoma, head and neck, liver or kidney cancer. In nucleotides, the CDR3 is TGTGCCTGGAATCAACCAACACAGGGGTGGAGCACTGAAGCTTTCTTT. This encodes CAWNQPTQGWSTEAFF.